This is a list of T cell receptor beta chains from one sample in a study of blood T cells in healthy people across ages. TCRdb recomputed calls from the 5' RACE reads with MiXCR, one row per CDR3 protein. The sample contains 1.5 million to 2 million distinct CDR3 sequences, 49% of which appear only once. Material for sequencing was blood. Receptor source: a woman aged 40 to 50 in good health. Both conserved end residues are part of each CDR3. A D gene is named only where the DNA matches it firmly. Clone size is shown for a subset of rows, as once, few, many or a class of expanded clone.

abundance	d_gene	j_gene	v_gene	CDR3nt	CDR3aa
.	.	TRBJ2-5	TRBV9	TGTGCCAGCAGCGTAAATAAGGCTGGGGAGACCCAGTACTTC	CASSVNKAGETQYF
.	TRBD1	TRBJ1-2	TRBV29-1	TGCAGCTTCCGACAGGGGGACTATGGCTACACCTTC	CSFRQGDYGYTF
.	.	TRBJ2-7	TRBV28	TGTGCCAGCAGTGCTGCAGGGCTGACCTACGAGCAGTACTTC	CASSAAGLTYEQYF
.	TRBD1	TRBJ1-2	TRBV7-9	TGTGCCATTCCCTCCTTTACAGGGGGCGGTGGCTACACCTTC	CAIPSFTGGGGYTF
.	TRBD1	TRBJ1-2	TRBV27	TGTGCCAGCAGTTTATATTCGGGGGACAGGGGTATCGGAGGATATGGCTACACCTTC	CASSLYSGDRGIGGYGYTF
many	.	TRBJ2-5	TRBV29-1	TGCAGCGGAAGGGTGGGAGAGACCCAGTACTTC	CSGRVGETQYF
.	TRBD2	TRBJ2-7	TRBV6-5	TGTGCCAGCATACGGCTAGCGGGGTCCAATGAGCAGTACTTC	CASIRLAGSNEQYF
.	TRBD1	TRBJ2-3	TRBV6-6	TGTGCCAGCAGTTACAAGGGACAGGGTCGCACAGATACGCAGTATTTT	CASSYKGQGRTDTQYF
few	.	TRBJ1-2	TRBV7-2	TGTGCCAGCAGCTTGGACGGGACGCTACTCTATGGCTACACCTTC	CASSLDGTLLYGYTF
.	.	TRBJ1-5	TRBV7-2	TGTGCCAGCAGCTCCCCGGGCAGCAATCAGCCCCAGCATTTT	CASSSPGSNQPQHF
few	.	TRBJ2-6	TRBV7-3	TGTGCCAGCAGCTTACGGGGGGGACAGGCCTACTCTGGGGCCAACGTCCTGACTTTC	CASSLRGGQAYSGANVLTF
.	TRBD2	TRBJ2-1	TRBV7-2	TGTGCCAGCAGCTCACGGACTAGCGGGGGGGCCGGACGCCAGTTCTTC	CASSSRTSGGAGRQFF
.	.	TRBJ2-3	TRBV12-5	TGTGCTAGTTCGGGACTCAGCACAGATACGCAGTATTTT	CASSGLSTDTQYF
.	.	TRBJ1-2	TRBV7-2	TGTGCCAGCAGCAATACAGGGTCCTATGGCTACACCTTC	CASSNTGSYGYTF
.	.	TRBJ2-7	TRBV21-1	TGTGCCAGCAGCAATGTTGCTCGGGTAGTGGAGACCCTGTACTTC	CASSNVARVVETLYF
few	.	TRBJ2-1	TRBV11-2	TGTGCCAGCAGCTTACAGGTTGAGCAGTTCTTC	CASSLQVEQFF
.	TRBD1	TRBJ2-3	TRBV5-1	TGCGCCAGCAGCCGAAACGGGGACAGTGGCACAGATACGCAGTATTTT	CASSRNGDSGTDTQYF
.	.	TRBJ1-5	TRBV4-1	TGCGCCAGCAGCCAAGAAGGAGGGAAGAAGCCCCAGCATTTT	CASSQEGGKKPQHF
.	.	TRBJ1-5	TRBV6-2/TRBV6-3	TGTGCCAGCACCGACAGTCCCAATCAGCCCCAGCATTTT	CASTDSPNQPQHF
few	.	TRBJ1-2	TRBV4-2	TGTGCCAGCAGCCTACGACAGGACGCCCCTTATGGCTACACCTTC	CASSLRQDAPYGYTF
.	.	TRBJ2-3	TRBV5-1	TGCGCCAGCAGCTTGGAGGGCAGGCCCACACGCACAGATACGCAGTATTTT	CASSLEGRPTRTDTQYF
.	.	TRBJ1-6	TRBV7-2	TGTGCCAGCAGCTTAGCGAGGGTTTTCGACTATTCACCCCTCCACTTT	CASSLARVFDYSPLHF
.	TRBD2	TRBJ2-3	TRBV12-3/TRBV12-4	TGTGCCAGCAGTACCCGGGGGGGCACAGATACGCAGTATTTT	CASSTRGGTDTQYF
.	.	TRBJ1-4	TRBV15	TGTGCCACCAGCAGAGATCTTCCTTTTAGTGGGCGAGGCGGAAAACTGTTTTTT	CATSRDLPFSGRGGKLFF
.	.	TRBJ2-3	TRBV7-2	TGTGCCAGCAGCTTAAGCGGCGGGTCGAACCAGCGGACGCAGTATTTT	CASSLSGGSNQRTQYF
.	TRBD1	TRBJ1-2	TRBV29-1	TGCAGCGTGGGGGACAGGGGTCTTGTTGGCTACACCTTC	CSVGDRGLVGYTF
.	.	TRBJ2-3	TRBV28	TGTGCCAGCCCCAAGCGGTGCCCGTTCCTAAGCACAGATACGCAGTATTTT	CASPKRCPFLSTDTQYF
.	TRBD1	TRBJ1-1	TRBV5-1	TGCGCCAGCAGGGCCGGGACAGGTTCTCCTGAAGCTTTCTTT	CASRAGTGSPEAFF
.	.	TRBJ2-6	TRBV29-1	TGCAGCGTTACCGGGCCAACTGGGGCCAACGTCCTGACTTTC	CSVTGPTGANVLTF